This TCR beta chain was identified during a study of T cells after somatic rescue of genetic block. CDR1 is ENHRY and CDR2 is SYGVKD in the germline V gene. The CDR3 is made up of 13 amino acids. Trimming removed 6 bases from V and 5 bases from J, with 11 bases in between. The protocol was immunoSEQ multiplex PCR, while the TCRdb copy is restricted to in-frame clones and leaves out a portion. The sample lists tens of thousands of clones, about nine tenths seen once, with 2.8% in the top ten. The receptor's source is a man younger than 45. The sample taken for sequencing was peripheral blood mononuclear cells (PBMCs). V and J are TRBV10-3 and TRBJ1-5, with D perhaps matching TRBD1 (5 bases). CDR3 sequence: CAISGTDDQPQHF. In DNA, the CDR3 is TGTGCCATCAGCGGGACGGATGATCAGCCCCAGCATTTT.